The sequence of this TCR beta chain was determined in a study of cytomegalovirus exposure and HLA in healthy donors. Turning to the study itself: Among the 300 to 500 donors who were genotyped, approximately 76% fell in the genetic ancestry cluster that is associated with self-reported Caucasian donors. Study-wide results and caveats: Of the V segments, some could not be distinguished, including TRBV6-2 and TRBV6-3, and were excluded. The study assumed roughly uniform donor sequencing depth for presence/absence analyses.

Remarks on this clone: The target antigen is unknown. Other DNA sequences in this specimen translate into the identical CDR3.

This CDR3 spans 14 amino acids. With V trimmed by 5 bases and J by 1 base, 1 base remained unmatched. CDR1 LNHDA and CDR2 SQIVND come from the germline V gene (reference sequence). In the PCR, 60 Vbeta and 13 Jbeta primers were used. Measured with immunoSEQ multiplex PCR; TCRdb has only the in-frame clones, and not every one. Of almost 200,000 clones in the sample, 75% to 85% were seen once. The rearrangement uses TRBV19 and TRBJ2-1, with TRBD1 matching over 8 bases. The sequence was collected from a woman aged 45-65 years in good health and CMV-seronegative. The sequencing input was PBMCs. CDR3 in amino acids: CASSGQGSYNEQFF. The CDR3 coding sequence is TGTGCCAGTAGTGGACAGGGATCCTACAATGAGCAGTTCTTC. Supplemented by reference TRBV19 and TRBJ2-1, the full variable domain reads DGGITQSPKYLFRKEGQNVTLSCEQNLNHDAMYWYRQDPGQGLRLIYYSQIVNDFQKGDIAEGYSVSREKKESFPLTVTSAQKNPTAFYLCASSGQGSYNEQFFGPGTRLTVL.